This TCR beta chain was profiled in a study of cytomegalovirus exposure and HLA in healthy donors. On the study more broadly: There were some 400 genotyped donors. Of these, about 86% fell in the genetic ancestry cluster associated with self-reported Caucasian donors.

13 Jbeta primers and 60 Vbeta primers were used for the PCR. The protocol was immunoSEQ multiplex PCR, while the TCRdb copy is restricted to in-frame clones and leaves out a portion. The sample has approximately 100,000 clones, about three quarters seen once. This clone showed up just once. The CDR3 runs to 17 residues. The germline CDR1 and CDR2 sequences are LGHNA and YNFKEQ. Trimming removed 1 base from V and 4 bases from J; junction bases left unmatched: 5. The chain combines TRBV4-2 with TRBJ2-1; 12 bases agree with TRBD2. This clonotype was sampled from a female donor in good health and CMV-seropositive. The sequenced material came from PBMCs. Here the CDR3 DNA reads TGTGCCAGCAGCCAAGTGGCTAGCGGGGGGGTATACAATGAGCAGTTCTTC. Translated: CASSQVASGGVYNEQFF.